These 13 T cell receptor beta chains originate from one sample sequenced in a study of long-term antiretroviral therapy in people with HIV. Version v3.0 of the immunoSEQ assay was performed at survey level. The method was immunoSEQ multiplex PCR; TCRdb's version includes in-frame clones alone and lacks a portion of them. The sample lists tens of thousands of clones; roughly 80% were seen once. Specimen: unsorted PBMCs, collected 0.3 years after starting antiretroviral therapy. Receptors originate from a man aged 18-30 years with HIV.

The chain combines TRBV25-1 with TRBJ2-3; 11 bases agree with TRBD2. The CDR3 runs to 18 residues. Trimming took 0 bases from V and 0 from J; bases not matched to a gene: 5. Germline V lookup: CDR1 MGHDK, CDR2 SYGVNS. The CDR3 coding sequence is TGTGCCAGCAGTGAATATGATAGCGGGAGGGTAAGCACAGATACGCAGTATTTT. It codes for CASSEYDSGRVSTDTQYF. Based on the CDR3 plus reference TRBV25-1 and TRBJ2-3, the full variable domain is EADIYQTPRYLVIGTGKKITLECSQTMGHDKMYWYQQDPGMELHLIHYSYGVNSTEKGDLSSESTVSRIRTEHFPLTLESARPSHTSQYLCASSEYDSGRVSTDTQYFGPGTRLTVL.

This sequence joins TRBV2 and TRBJ2-1, with no clear D. The ends were cut back, 3 bases at V and 6 bases at J, with 6 bases in the middle. This CDR3 has 12 amino acids. In germline, CDR1 is SNHLY, CDR2 FYNNEI. The CDR3 DNA reads TGTGCCAGCAGTGAGTATGGCAATGAGCAGTTCTTC. Its translation is CASSEYGNEQFF.

The chain carries TRBV28 and TRBJ1-5; no clear D. Trimming took 4 bases from V and 6 from J, leaving 13 bases between them. Germline CDR1 reads MDHEN; CDR2 reads SYDVKM. The CDR3 contains 14 residues. The CDR3 coding sequence is TGTGCCAGCAGTTATGTAGGAAGGGCTCAGCCCCAGCATTTT. Its protein is CASSYVGRAQPQHF.

The rearrangement uses TRBV28 and TRBJ2-2; weak D call: TRBD1 (6 bases). The CDR3 covers 14 residues. V was clipped by 3 bases and J by 7 bases, with 12 bases between them. Germline values: CDR1 MDHEN, CDR2 SYDVKM. The CDR3 DNA sequence: TGTGCCAGCAGTTTTCAACAGGGACACGGGGAGCTGTTTTTT. This gives the protein CASSFQQGHGELFF.

This chain connects TRBV6-1 to TRBJ2-7; 9 bases agree with TRBD1. V gave up 8 bases and J gave up 6 bases; unmatched junction bases: 14. The CDR3 consists of 15 residues. Germline-derived CDR1 and CDR2 are MNHNS and SASEGT. The CDR3 coding sequence is TGTGCCAGCGGGGAAGGCGGGACAGGGCTGGGCGAGCAGTACTTC. It encodes CASGEGGTGLGEQYF.

This chain joins TRBV30 and TRBJ2-7, with 8 bases matching TRBD1. V was clipped by 3 bases and J by 2 bases; unmatched bases: 9. Germline V gene sequence: CDR1 GTSNPN, CDR2 SVGIG (reference sequence). The CDR3 runs to 15 residues. CDR3 bases: TGTGCCTGGAGCGGCCAGGGGGCGACGACCTACGAGCAGTACTTC. It specifies CAWSGQGATTYEQYF.

CDR3 nucleotide sequence: TGTGCCTGGAGTGAGGGACAGGGTGATGAGCAGTACTTC. Its translation: CAWSEGQGDEQYF. This sequence joins TRBV30 and TRBJ2-7; 9 bases agree with TRBD1. Germline V gives CDR1 GTSNPN, CDR2 SVGIG (reference sequence). J lost 7 bases, V lost 1 base, and 5 bases had no gene match. This CDR3 region has 13 residues. Full variable domain (outside the CDR3, taken from reference TRBV30 and TRBJ2-7): SQTIHQWPATLVQPVGSPLSLECTVEGTSNPNLYWYRQAAGRGLQLLFYSVGIGQISSEVPQNLSASRPQDRQFILSSKKLLLSDSGFYLCAWSEGQGDEQYFGPGTRLTVT.

The chain has TRBV13 and TRBJ2-7, with 14 bases identical to TRBD2. The CDR3 totals 16 residues. The trim removed 0 bases at V and 3 bases at J, leaving 1 base unmatched. CDR1 is PRHDT and CDR2 is FYEKMQ in the germline V gene (reference sequence). As DNA, the CDR3 is TGTGCCAGCAGCTTAGGGGGACTAGCGGGAGACTACGAGCAGTACTTC. Translated, it gives CASSLGGLAGDYEQYF.

V usage is TRBV4-3 and J usage is TRBJ2-7; no clear D gene. In germline, CDR1 is LGHNA, CDR2 YSLEER. Trimming removed 4 bases at V and 6 bases at J, with 16 bases between. The CDR3 length is 14 residues. CDR3 in amino acids: CASSPVLGKREQYF. In nucleotides, the CDR3 is TGCGCCAGCAGCCCGGTTTTAGGTAAGCGCGAGCAGTACTTC.

This clone was found a few times. The V and J genes are TRBV28 and TRBJ1-5; 9 bases align to TRBD1. Germline trimming cut 4 bases from V and 0 bases from J; bases unmatched to any gene: 13. CDR3 length: 19 amino acids. Germline V lookup: CDR1 MDHEN, CDR2 SYDVKM. CDR3 residues: CASSSYRGRSLYSNQPQHF. CDR3 in DNA: TGTGCCAGCAGTTCCTACAGGGGGCGATCCCTCTATAGCAATCAGCCCCAGCATTTT.

This chain's CDR3 is CAWSWGIRNQPQHF. Here the CDR3 DNA reads TGTGCCTGGAGTTGGGGCATCCGTAATCAGCCCCAGCATTTT. This chain links TRBV30 with TRBJ1-5, with D possibly matching TRBD1 (5 bases). Trimming pared 2 bases from V and 4 bases from J, leaving 12 bases between. Germline V gene data show CDR1 as GTSNPN and CDR2 as SVGIG (reference sequence). The CDR3 is 14 residues long.

In its sample, this clone was seen a few times. The rearrangement links TRBV11-2 to TRBJ1-5; no firm D call. The CDR3 consists of 13 residues. V was clipped by 1 base and J by 4 bases, with 5 bases between them. Per germline, CDR1 SGHAT and CDR2 FQNNGV. The DNA of the CDR3 is TGTGCCAGCAGCTTAGTAAGTAATCAGCCCCAGCATTTT. The encoded protein is CASSLVSNQPQHF.

The rearrangement uses TRBV5-1 and TRBJ2-3; 12 bases are shared with TRBD2. The germline CDR1 and CDR2 sequences are SGHRS and YFSETQ. V trimming: 0 bases; J trimming: 4 bases; junction bases outside the gene matches: 3. The CDR3 has 16 residues. DNA for the CDR3: TGCGCCAGCAGCTTGGCTAGCGGGGGGGCCGCAGATACGCAGTATTTT. Its translation: CASSLASGGAADTQYF.